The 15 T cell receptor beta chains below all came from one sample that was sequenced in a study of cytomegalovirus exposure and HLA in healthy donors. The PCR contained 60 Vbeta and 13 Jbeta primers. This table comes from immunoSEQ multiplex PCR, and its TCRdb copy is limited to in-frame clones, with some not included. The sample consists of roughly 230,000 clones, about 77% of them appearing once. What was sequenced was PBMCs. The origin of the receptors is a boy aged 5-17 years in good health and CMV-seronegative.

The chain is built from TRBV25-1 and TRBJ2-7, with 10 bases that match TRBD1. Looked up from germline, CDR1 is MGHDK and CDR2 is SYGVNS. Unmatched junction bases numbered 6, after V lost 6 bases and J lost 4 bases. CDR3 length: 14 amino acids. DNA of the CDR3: TGTGCCAGCAGGAGACAGGGGGCACTTTACGAGCAGTACTTC. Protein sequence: CASRRQGALYEQYF.

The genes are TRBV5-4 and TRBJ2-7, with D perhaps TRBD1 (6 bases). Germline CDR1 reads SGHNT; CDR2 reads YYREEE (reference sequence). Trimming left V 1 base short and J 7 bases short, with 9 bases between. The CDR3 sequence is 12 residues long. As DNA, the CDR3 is TGTGCCAGCAGCTTGACAGGGCGGGAGCAGTACTTC. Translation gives CASSLTGREQYF.

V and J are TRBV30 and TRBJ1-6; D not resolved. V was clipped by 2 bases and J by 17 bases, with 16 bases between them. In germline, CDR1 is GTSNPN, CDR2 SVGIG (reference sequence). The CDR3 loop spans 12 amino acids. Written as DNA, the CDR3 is TGTGCCTGGAGTTCGGGTTCGGCCGGCATCCACTTT. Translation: CAWSSGSAGIHF. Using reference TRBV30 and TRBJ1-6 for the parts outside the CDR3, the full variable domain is SQTIHQWPATLVQPVGSPLSLECTVEGTSNPNLYWYRQAAGRGLQLLFYSVGIGQISSEVPQNLSASRPQDRQFILSSKKLLLSDSGFYLCAWSSGSAGIHFGNGTRLTVT.

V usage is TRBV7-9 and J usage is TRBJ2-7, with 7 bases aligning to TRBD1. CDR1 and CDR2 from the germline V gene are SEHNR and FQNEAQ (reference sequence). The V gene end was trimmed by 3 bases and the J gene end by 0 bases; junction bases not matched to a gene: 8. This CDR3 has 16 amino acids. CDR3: CASSLAQGQPSYEQYF. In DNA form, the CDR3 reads TGTGCCAGCAGCTTGGCTCAGGGACAGCCCTCCTACGAGCAGTACTTC.

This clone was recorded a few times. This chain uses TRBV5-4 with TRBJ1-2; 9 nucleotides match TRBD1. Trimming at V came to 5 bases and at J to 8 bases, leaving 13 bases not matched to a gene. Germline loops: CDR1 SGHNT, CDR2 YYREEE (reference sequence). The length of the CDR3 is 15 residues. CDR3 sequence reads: CASSLPPGQGQGYTF. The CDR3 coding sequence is TGTGCCAGCAGTCTACCGCCGGGACAGGGTCAAGGCTACACCTTC.

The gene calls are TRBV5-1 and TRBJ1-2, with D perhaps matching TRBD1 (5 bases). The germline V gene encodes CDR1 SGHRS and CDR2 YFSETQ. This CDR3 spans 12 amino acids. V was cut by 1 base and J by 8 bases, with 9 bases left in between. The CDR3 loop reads CASSLTGSGYTF. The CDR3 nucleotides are TGCGCCAGCAGCTTGACAGGATCGGGCTACACCTTC. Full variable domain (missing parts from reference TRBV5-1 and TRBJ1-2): KAGVTQTPRYLIKTRGQQVTLSCSPISGHRSVSWYQQTPGQGLQFLFEYFSETQRNKGNFPGRFSGRQFSNSRSEMNVSTLELGDSALYLCASSLTGSGYTFGSGTRLTVV.

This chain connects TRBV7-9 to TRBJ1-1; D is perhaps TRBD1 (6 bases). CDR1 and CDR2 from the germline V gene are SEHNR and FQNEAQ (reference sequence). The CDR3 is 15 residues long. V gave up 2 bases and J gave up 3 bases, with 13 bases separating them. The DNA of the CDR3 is TGTGCCAGCAGCTTACGGATGTCAGGGGACACTGAAGCTTTCTTT. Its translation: CASSLRMSGDTEAFF. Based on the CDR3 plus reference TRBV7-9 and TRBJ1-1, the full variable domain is DTGVSQNPRHKITKRGQNVTFRCDPISEHNRLYWYRQTLGQGPEFLTYFQNEAQLEKSRLLSDRFSAERPKGSFSTLEIQRTEQGDSAMYLCASSLRMSGDTEAFFGQGTRLTVV.

The CDR3 spells CASSIRHTDTQYF. Here the CDR3 DNA reads TGTGCCAGCAGCATCAGGCACACAGATACGCAGTATTTT. The rearrangement uses TRBV6-5 and TRBJ2-3; D gene uncertain. In germline, CDR1 is MNHEY, CDR2 SVGAGI. This CDR3 comprises 13 residues. Trimming removed 6 bases at V and 2 bases at J, with 9 bases between.

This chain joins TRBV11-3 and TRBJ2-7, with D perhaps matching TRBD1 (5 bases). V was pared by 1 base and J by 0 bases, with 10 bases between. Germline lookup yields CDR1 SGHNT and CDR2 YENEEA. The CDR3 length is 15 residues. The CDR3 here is CASSLGQTASYEQYF. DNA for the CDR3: TGTGCCAGCAGCTTAGGCCAGACAGCCTCCTACGAGCAGTACTTC.

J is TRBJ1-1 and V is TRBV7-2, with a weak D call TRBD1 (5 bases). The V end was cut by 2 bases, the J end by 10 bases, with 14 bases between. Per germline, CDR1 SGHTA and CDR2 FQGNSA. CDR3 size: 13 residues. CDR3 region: CASSLSRDSRAFF. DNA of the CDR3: TGTGCCAGCAGCTTAAGCAGGGATAGCAGAGCTTTCTTT.

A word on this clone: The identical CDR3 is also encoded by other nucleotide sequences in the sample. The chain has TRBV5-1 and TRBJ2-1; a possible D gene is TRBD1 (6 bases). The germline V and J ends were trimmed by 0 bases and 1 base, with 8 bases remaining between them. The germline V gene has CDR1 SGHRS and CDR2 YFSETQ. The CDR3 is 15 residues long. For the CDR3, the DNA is TGCGCCAGCAGCTTGGACAGGGTGTCCTACAATGAGCAGTTCTTC. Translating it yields CASSLDRVSYNEQFF.

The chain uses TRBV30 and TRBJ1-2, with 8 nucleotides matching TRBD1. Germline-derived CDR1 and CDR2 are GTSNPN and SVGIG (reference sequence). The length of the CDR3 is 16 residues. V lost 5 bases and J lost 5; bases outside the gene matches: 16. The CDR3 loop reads CAWDHSPGQEQYGYTF. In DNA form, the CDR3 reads TGTGCCTGGGACCATTCACCGGGACAGGAGCAATATGGCTACACCTTC.

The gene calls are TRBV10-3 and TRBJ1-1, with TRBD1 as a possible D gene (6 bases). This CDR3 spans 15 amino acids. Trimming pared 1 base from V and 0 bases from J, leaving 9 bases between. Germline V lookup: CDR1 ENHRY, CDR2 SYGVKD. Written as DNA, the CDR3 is TGTGCCATCAGTGAGTTAAGGGGGATGAACACTGAAGCTTTCTTT. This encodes CAISELRGMNTEAFF.

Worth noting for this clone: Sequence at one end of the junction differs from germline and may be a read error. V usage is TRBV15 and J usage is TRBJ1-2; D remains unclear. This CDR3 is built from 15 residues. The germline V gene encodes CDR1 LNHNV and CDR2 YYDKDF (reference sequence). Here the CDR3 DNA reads TGTGCCACCAGCAGAGAACAAACAATTCGAGCGGGAGTAGGATTC. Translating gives CATSREQTIRAGVGF.

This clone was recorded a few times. For the CDR3, the DNA is TGTGCCAGCAGCTCAGGGTGGAATGGCTACACCTTC. It specifies CASSSGWNGYTF. This sequence joins TRBV6-5 and TRBJ1-2; perhaps TRBD1 as D (5 bases). The CDR3 spans 12 residues. V was trimmed by 6 bases and J by 6 bases, leaving 11 bases between them. Germline-derived CDR1 and CDR2 are MNHEY and SVGAGI.